This T cell receptor (beta chain) was retrieved from a study of Ad26.COV2.S vaccination and SARS-CoV-2 variants. Notes on this clone: Antigen specificity is unknown.

Trimming at V came to 5 bases and at J to 8 bases, leaving 21 bases not matched to a gene. The length of the CDR3 is 18 residues. The germline CDR1 and CDR2 sequences are MNHEY and SMNVEV (reference sequence). Treatment defined: 15 to 20 received Ad26.COV2.S at low or high dose, single or two shots; about 5 received placebo; per-sample allocation not given. Collection of samples fell on day 63 after the first vaccine or placebo injection. Boston provided a donor who was an adult aged 18-55 years. Generated by immunoSEQ multiplex PCR, the TCRdb table keeps only in-frame clones and is missing some. The top ten clones hold less than 5.5% of a sample with more than 400,000 clones, about 90% of them seen once. Whole-study findings and limits: From the TCR breadth and depth analyses, total T cell responses may have been underestimated. Similar non-spike TCR breadth was seen in vaccine and placebo recipients.

The rearrangement joins TRBV27 to TRBJ2-1, with 7 bases identical to TRBD1. Source: peripheral blood, taken in a trial of Ad26.COV2.S vaccine versus placebo. This receptor was obtained from a person aged 18-60 years who received the Ad26.COV2.S COVID-19 vaccine or a placebo. The CDR3 DNA reads as TGTGCCAGCAGTCCGGTCTCAGTTTCCGGGACAGTCTTCCATGAGCAGTTCTTC. It encodes CASSPVSVSGTVFHEQFF.